The clone carrying this T cell receptor beta chain was counted only a few times. This record comes from a study of blood T cell dynamics during melanoma immunotherapy. CDR1 is MNHEY, CDR2 SVGAGI, per germline. The CDR3 totals 15 residues. V dropped 3 bases and J dropped 4 bases, with 12 bases sitting between them. The time point is: pre-treatment baseline. Every bulk PBMC sample received the same 350 ng of DNA. Assay used: immunoSEQ multiplex PCR; TCRdb lists only in-frame clones, some missing. The data show 13,000 or so clones, around nine tenths seen once. The chain links TRBV6-5 to TRBJ2-2, with TRBD2 as a possible D gene (5 bases). This receptor was taken from a human donor with melanoma. The sample in question was blood, obtained from a patient treated with checkpoint blockade. The CDR3 nucleotides read TGTGCCAGCAGTTATGTGGCGGGTGGCACCGGGGAGCTGTTTTTT. It codes for CASSYVAGGTGELFF.